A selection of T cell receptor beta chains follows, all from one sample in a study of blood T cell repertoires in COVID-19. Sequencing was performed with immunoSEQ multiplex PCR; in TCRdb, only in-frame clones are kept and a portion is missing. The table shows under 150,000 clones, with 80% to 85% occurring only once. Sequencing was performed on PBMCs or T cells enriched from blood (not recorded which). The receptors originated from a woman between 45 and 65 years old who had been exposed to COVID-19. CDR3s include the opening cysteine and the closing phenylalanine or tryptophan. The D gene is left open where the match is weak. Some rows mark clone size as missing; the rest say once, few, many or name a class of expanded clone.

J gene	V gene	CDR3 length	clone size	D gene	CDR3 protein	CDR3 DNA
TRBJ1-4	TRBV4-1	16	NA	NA	CASSTHGGATNEKLFF	TGCGCCAGCAGCACCCATGGGGGGGCAACTAATGAAAAACTGTTTTTT
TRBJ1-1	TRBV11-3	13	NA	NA	CASSYRVGSEAFF	TGTGCCAGCAGCTACAGGGTAGGTAGTGAAGCTTTCTTT
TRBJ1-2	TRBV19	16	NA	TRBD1	CASSDSRQGGRRGYTF	TGTGCCAGTAGTGACTCTCGACAGGGCGGGAGGAGAGGCTACACCTTC
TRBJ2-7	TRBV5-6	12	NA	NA	CASSSSQNWQYF	TGTGCCAGCAGCTCGTCCCAAAACTGGCAGTACTTC
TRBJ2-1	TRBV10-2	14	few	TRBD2	CASSSGGALNEQFF	TGCGCCAGCAGTAGCGGGGGGGCCCTCAATGAGCAGTTCTTC
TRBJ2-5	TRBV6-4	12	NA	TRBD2	CASAGLAETQYF	TGTGCCAGCGCAGGACTAGCCGAGACCCAGTACTTC
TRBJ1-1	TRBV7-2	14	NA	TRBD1	CASSLKTGAIEAFF	TGTGCCAGCAGCTTAAAGACAGGGGCGATAGAAGCTTTCTTT
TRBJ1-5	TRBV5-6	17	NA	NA	CASNRPTVPYSNQPQHF	TGTGCCAGCAACCGTCCCACGGTCCCTTATAGCAATCAGCCCCAGCATTTT
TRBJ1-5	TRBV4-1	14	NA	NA	CASTRQVSNQPQHF	TGCGCCAGCACCAGACAGGTTAGCAATCAGCCCCAGCATTTT
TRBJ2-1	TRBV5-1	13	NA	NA	CASSLATGTEQFF	TGCGCCAGCAGCTTGGCAACAGGCACTGAGCAGTTCTTC
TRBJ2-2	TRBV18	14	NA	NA	CASSPLELAGELFF	TGTGCCAGCTCCCCCCTGGAGTTAGCCGGGGAGCTGTTTTTT
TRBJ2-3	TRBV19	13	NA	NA	CASSIARFDTQYF	TGTGCCAGTAGTATCGCCAGGTTCGATACGCAGTATTTT
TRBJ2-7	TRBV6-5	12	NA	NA	CASRAASYEQYF	TGTGCCAGCAGGGCGGCCTCCTACGAGCAGTACTTC
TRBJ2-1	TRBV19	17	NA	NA	CASSTPTSLSSYNEQFF	TGTGCCAGTAGTACTCCTACTAGCTTGAGCTCCTACAATGAGCAGTTCTTC
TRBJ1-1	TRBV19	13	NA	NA	CASSDQGDTEAFF	TGTGCCAGTAGTGATCAGGGCGACACTGAAGCTTTCTTT
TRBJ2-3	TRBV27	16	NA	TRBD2	CASSFGREWRADTQYF	TGTGCCAGCAGTTTCGGGAGGGAGTGGAGGGCAGATACGCAGTATTTT
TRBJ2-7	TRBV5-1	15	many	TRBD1	CASSLGDRGAIEQYF	TGCGCCAGCAGCTTGGGAGACAGGGGGGCGATCGAGCAGTACTTC
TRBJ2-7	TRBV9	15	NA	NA	CASSVEAGGAYEQYF	TGTGCCAGCAGCGTGGAAGCCGGGGGAGCCTACGAGCAGTACTTC
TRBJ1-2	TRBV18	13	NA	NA	CASSPLGAYGYTF	TGTGCCAGCTCACCACTGGGGGCTTATGGCTACACCTTC
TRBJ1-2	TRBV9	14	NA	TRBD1	CASSYRDRGEPYTF	TGTGCCAGCAGCTATAGAGACAGGGGGGAACCCTACACCTTC
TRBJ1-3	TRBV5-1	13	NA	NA	CASSPTGSDTIYF	TGCGCCAGCAGCCCGACAGGTTCGGACACCATATATTTT
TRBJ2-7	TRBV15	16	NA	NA	CATSRGNTGPAYEQYF	TGTGCCACCAGCAGAGGAAATACAGGGCCAGCCTACGAGCAGTACTTC
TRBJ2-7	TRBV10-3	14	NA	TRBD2	CAIMAAGVAYEQYF	TGTGCCATCATGGCAGCGGGGGTGGCCTACGAGCAGTACTTC
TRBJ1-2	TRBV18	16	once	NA	CASSPLIQGFNYGYTF	TGTGCCAGCTCACCACTTATTCAGGGGTTCAACTATGGCTACACCTTC
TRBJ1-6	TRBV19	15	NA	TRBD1	CASTAGQGKFSPLHF	TGTGCCAGTACCGCCGGACAGGGAAAATTTTCACCCCTCCACTTT
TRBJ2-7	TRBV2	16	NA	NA	CASSEAEADYTYEQYF	TGTGCCAGCAGTGAAGCAGAGGCAGACTATACCTACGAGCAGTACTTC
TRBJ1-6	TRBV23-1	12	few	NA	CASSRGNSPLHF	TGCGCCAGCAGTCGCGGGAATTCACCCCTCCACTTT
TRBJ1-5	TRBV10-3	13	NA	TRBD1	CAISEDRVSPQHF	TGTGCCATCAGCGAGGACAGGGTTTCGCCCCAGCATTTT
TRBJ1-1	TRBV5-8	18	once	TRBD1	CASSLTLGQGIFGAEAFF	TGTGCCAGCAGCTTGACTCTCGGACAGGGTATATTTGGCGCTGAAGCTTTCTTT
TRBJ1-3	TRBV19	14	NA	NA	CASRTGGSGNTIYF	TGTGCCAGTAGAACGGGGGGATCTGGAAACACCATATATTTT
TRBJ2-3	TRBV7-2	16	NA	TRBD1	CASSSPRQGATDTQYF	TGTGCCAGCAGCTCTCCGAGACAGGGGGCAACAGATACGCAGTATTTT
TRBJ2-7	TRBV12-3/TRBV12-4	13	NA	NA	CASSLAGAGEQYF	TGTGCCAGCAGTTTAGCAGGGGCTGGCGAGCAGTACTTC